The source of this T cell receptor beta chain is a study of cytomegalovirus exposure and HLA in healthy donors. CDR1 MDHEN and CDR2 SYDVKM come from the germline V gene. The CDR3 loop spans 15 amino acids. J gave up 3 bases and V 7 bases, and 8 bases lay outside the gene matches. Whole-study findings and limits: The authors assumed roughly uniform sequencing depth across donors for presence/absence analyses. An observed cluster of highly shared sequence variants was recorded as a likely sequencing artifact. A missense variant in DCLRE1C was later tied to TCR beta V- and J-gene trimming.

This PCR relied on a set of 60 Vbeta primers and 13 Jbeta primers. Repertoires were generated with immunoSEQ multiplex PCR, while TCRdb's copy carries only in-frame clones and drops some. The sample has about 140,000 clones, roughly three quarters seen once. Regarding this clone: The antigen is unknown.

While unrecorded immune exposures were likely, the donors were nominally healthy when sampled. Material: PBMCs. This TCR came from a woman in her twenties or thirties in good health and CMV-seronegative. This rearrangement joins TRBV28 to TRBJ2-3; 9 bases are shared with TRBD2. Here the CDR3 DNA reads TGTGCCAGCACCCGAGCGGGAGGCTTTACAGATACGCAGTATTTT. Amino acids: CASTRAGGFTDTQYF.